This entry is about one TCR beta chain. Other DNA sequences in this sample translate to the same CDR3. The germline V gene has CDR1 MNHNS and CDR2 SASEGT. This CDR3 contains 13 residues. Trimming removed 3 bases at V and 1 base at J, with 7 bases between. Produced via immunoSEQ multiplex PCR; TCRdb's table is partial and in-frame only. Counted here are roughly 2,000,000 clones, 85% to 95% occurring once; the ten biggest clones make up around 1.2%. The data stem from a study of shared clonotypes between healthy human individuals. CD45RO-negative cells were positively selected for CCR7, leaving out terminally differentiated effector memory CD45RA+ cells.

The sequencing sample was made of naive CD8+ T cells sorted from blood. This clonotype was sampled from a man aged 18-30 years in good health. The genes are TRBV6-1 and TRBJ2-7, with D perhaps TRBD1 (6 bases). The CDR3, as DNA: TGTGCCAGCAGTGAGGACAGTTCCTACGAGCAGTACTTC. Translating it yields CASSEDSSYEQYF.